The entry below describes one T cell receptor beta chain. This clonotype showed up just a few times. The antigen it recognizes is unknown. Base qualities were left out, and no much larger clone turns up one base away. This specimen belongs to a study of T cells after yellow fever vaccination (dated by TCRdb to about 2019). As for the study more broadly: Libraries from fractions with low cell numbers were prepared with the SMART-Seq v4 Ultra Low Input RNA kit. To follow T-cell clones before and after primary and booster YFV17D yellow fever vaccination, bulk TCR alpha and beta repertoires were sequenced over time. Two healthy male donors, one aged 18 to 30 and one aged 30 to 40 years, were included in the cohort. Blood was drawn at multiple timepoints before and after primary and secondary immunization, with bulk PBMC replicates and cell subsets isolated. Broad study findings and their caveats: Computational filtering was needed because FACS-sorted repertoires could contain abundant contaminating clonotypes from the bulk population. Compared with the primary T-cell response, the secondary T-cell response was weaker but faster, peaking on day 5 rather than day 15. After the booster, most clones that had expanded after primary vaccination were detected again (roughly 96% of CD4 and more than 80% of CD8), suggesting broad maintenance of memory. A small fraction of clonotypes appeared in both the CD4 and CD8 compartments, likely as a result of convergent recombination. Because the study included only a couple of donors, the extent to which the findings can be generalized is limited.

TCR cDNA was synthesized by 5'RACE template switching, which introduced a universal primer site and unique molecular identifiers. Priming for cDNA synthesis came from both the TCR alpha and TCR beta constant segments. Two PCR steps were used to amplify libraries, with sample barcodes and sequencing adapters being added in the second step. Sequencing of libraries was done on Illumina HiSeq 2500 (2x100 bp) or NovaSeq (2x150 bp). Per the authors' processing: MIGEC handled demultiplexing of reads and collapsing into UMI consensus sequences, while MiXCR performed V(D)J alignment. Vaccine-responding clonotypes were identified with edgeR using replicate PBMC samples, with FDR below 0.01 and a log2 fold change above 5 up to day 15 being required. Each bulk clonotype received a CD4 or CD8 identity based on whether the sequenced CD4 or CD8 repertoire contained that clonotype at higher abundance. In TCRdb, the public reads were trimmed at Q25 with fastp and aligned with MiXCR, with productive beta chains retained. Merged by CDR3 protein, the rows form single entries marked with the most common genes and DNA. TCRdb's processing, not the study's, gives the V and J calls here. For this sample there are 250,000 or so distinct CDR3 sequences; less than 9% appear just once. The top ten constitute about 0.85% of the sample.

Interpreted using the paper, the treatment or condition label stands for: live attenuated yellow fever vaccine strain. A standard Ficoll-Paque protocol was used to isolate PBMCs from peripheral blood. CD4 and CD8 T-cell fractions were isolated with Dynabeads CD4 and CD8 positive selection kits. TriZol was used to extract RNA from bulk PBMCs, CD4 and CD8 fractions, and dextramer-positive and dextramer-negative fractions. This specimen consisted of CD4+ T cells sorted from PBMCs, obtained 15 days after the yellow fever booster vaccination. This TCR came from a man aged 30 to 45 who received the YFV17D yellow fever vaccine.

Read as DNA, the sequence is TGTGCCAGCAGCCAAGATCTGGATAAGCGGGAGGTGAAAAATGAGCAGTTCTTC. This sequence encodes CASSQDLDKREVKNEQFF. Recombination connected TRBV3-1 to TRBJ2-1; 9 middle bases align to TRBD2. The germline V gene (reference sequence) sets CDR1 to LGHDT and CDR2 to YNNKEL. The CDR3 goes from the cysteine to the phenylalanine over 18 residues. Only the CDR3 part of the read is kept: 54 bases, read in frame from the first base. Compared with germline, V lacks 0 bases and J lacks 7 bases; bases without a gene match: 13.